This T cell receptor beta chain is drawn from a study of cytotoxic CD8 clonotypes in ibrutinib-treated CLL listed by TCRdb under 2021. A note on the overall study: The cohort was composed of around twelve relapsed/refractory and roughly 16 treatment-naive patients; IGHV unmutated status was identified in 17 to 18 patients. Samples averaged approximately 240,000 productive templates and 94,082 productive rearrangements. All remission and progressive disease samples were collected while patients were still receiving ibrutinib. Of the roughly 79 people in the trial, 26 had longitudinal samples available. The response samples were drawn at a median of around eleven months into treatment, with a range of about 6 to 36 months. Partial responses were observed in approximately 24 patients and complete responses in 2; after a median follow-up of 68 months, remission was maintained in approximately 14 patients and progression was observed in approximately 12. Cryopreserved peripheral blood mononuclear cells were collected at three points: before therapy, at response, and at either sustained remission or disease progression. What the study reported, not specific to this receptor: Lymph node repertoires were not examined, and the timing of sampling was not matched between patients in sustained remission and those whose disease progressed. Baseline clonality was found to be higher than that of age-matched healthy donors and was strongly correlated with circulating CD8+ T-cell counts. Clonality increased at ibrutinib response, stayed stable in sustained remission, and fell back toward baseline at progression. Public clonotypes were rare and either shrank or stayed stable during treatment, and the rise in clonality at ibrutinib response reflected expansion of private clonotypes.

Interpreted using the paper, the time point label stands for: progressive disease on ibrutinib. For TCR beta library preparation, 1.5 to 2 micrograms of genomic DNA were extracted from the cryopreserved PBMCs. Longitudinal blood samples from CLL patients receiving ibrutinib monotherapy were subjected to high-throughput TCR beta sequencing. Patients were enrolled in a phase 2 open-label single-center ibrutinib monotherapy trial. The goal of deep resolution MiSeq sequencing was a depth between 1 in 1 million and 1 in 200,000 T cells, and coverage averaged 10x per clonotype. TCR beta libraries were generated with the immunoSEQ hsTCRB Kit. Processing in the source paper ran as follows. ImmunoSEQ Data Assistant and ImmunoSEQ Analyzer were used for data analysis, and V, D and J genes were assigned according to IMGT definitions. Clonality, which ranges from 0 to 1, was calculated by subtracting the normalized Shannon entropy of productive rearrangement frequencies from one. Public clonotype analysis was restricted to overrepresented clonotypes comprising at least 0.05% of each patient's repertoire. Repertoires from around 13 age-matched healthy donors in immuneACCESS were used as clonality controls. TCRdb holds this immuneACCESS table with in-frame rearrangements only. Some clones are missing; in checked studies, unresolved V genes explain under half, and the rest has no known cause. For V, J and clone size, that table is used; D and trimming come from the DNA. The sample records roughly 150,000 clones, roughly 90% of which are singletons. 3% of the sample is held by the ten biggest clonotypes.

CDR1 is given as PRHDT and CDR2 as FYEKMQ, both from the germline V gene (reference sequence). The CDR3, from cysteine to phenylalanine, totals 13 residues. Only the CDR3 part of the read is kept: 39 bases, read in frame from the first base. V loses 5 bases of germline sequence and J loses 5 bases, and the interval between the two ends is 12 bases. As to this clone: Its antigen is currently not known. No base quality information exists; no much larger clone differs at one position.

The chain employs TRBV13 and TRBJ1-1, with no confident D gene call. The input for sequencing was PBMCs, taken at disease progression, from a patient treated with ibrutinib. The TCR was taken from a human donor with chronic lymphocytic leukemia. The DNA is TGTGCCAGCAGCCCCAAAGGTCGTACTGAAGCTTTCTTT. Its amino acids are CASSPKGRTEAFF.